A single sample is the source of the 30 T cell receptor beta chains below, sequenced in a study of patients and donors after allogeneic stem cell transplantation. TCRdb recomputed calls from the RT-PCR reads with MiXCR, one row per CDR3 protein. The data show approximately 160,000 distinct CDR3 sequences, approximately 30% seen once. Sequenced: blood, either unsorted or a sorted T cell fraction (not recorded which). These receptors were taken from a human donor who was either an allogeneic HSCT recipient or a stem cell or donor lymphocyte infusion donor (not recorded which). It is not recorded whose cells these are; they may come from a transplant donor.

The chain is built from TRBV5-1 and TRBJ1-1; no clear D gene. This CDR3 spans 15 amino acids. V was cut by 1 base and J by 0 bases, with 10 bases left in between. Germline V gene lookup returns CDR1 SGHRS and CDR2 YFSETQ. DNA for the CDR3: TGCGCCAGCAGCTTGTCGGAGGGAATGAACACTGAAGCTTTCTTT. Its translation is CASSLSEGMNTEAFF.

This clonotype occurred many times. The chain recombines TRBV10-3 with TRBJ1-2, with a tentative D call TRBD1 (5 bases). Trimming stripped 10 bases from V and 5 bases from J, with 14 bases between. CDR1 is ENHRY, CDR2 SYGVKD, per germline. The CDR3 consists of 12 residues. The CDR3 spells CATETVLYGYTF. In DNA form, the CDR3 reads TGTGCCACCGAGACAGTTCTTTATGGCTACACCTTC.

This chain connects TRBV19 to TRBJ2-1, with 10 nucleotides matching TRBD1. Germline assignment: CDR1 LNHDA and CDR2 SQIVND (reference sequence). This CDR3 comprises 14 residues. V lost 5 bases, J lost 4 bases, and 2 bases stayed unmatched. CDR3 coding DNA: TGTGCCAGTAGTGGGACAGGGGTATACAATGAGCAGTTCTTC. Amino acids: CASSGTGVYNEQFF.

This clonotype was seen a handful of times. This chain uses TRBV18 with TRBJ1-1, with D tentatively TRBD1 (5 bases). Trimming shortened V by 1 base and J by 0 bases, and 18 bases separated the two germline ends. Germline values: CDR1 KGHSH, CDR2 LQKENI. The CDR3 contains 18 residues. The CDR3, as DNA: TGTGCCAGCTCACCACAAAAGAGGACACTCACCTTGAACACTGAAGCTTTCTTT. Amino acids: CASSPQKRTLTLNTEAFF. The whole variable domain, remainder taken from reference TRBV18 and TRBJ1-1, is NAGVMQNPRHLVRRRGQEARLRCSPMKGHSHVYWYRQLPEEGLKFMVYLQKENIIDESGMPKERFSAEFPKEGPSILRIQQVVRGDSAAYFCASSPQKRTLTLNTEAFFGQGTRLTVV.

This chain links TRBV20-1 with TRBJ2-1; no definite D call. Trimming removed 0 bases at V and 3 bases at J, with 12 bases between. CDR3 length: 15 residues. Germline CDR1 reads DFQATT; CDR2 reads SNEGSKA (reference sequence). Written as DNA, the CDR3 is TGCAGTGCTAGAGAATCTCTGGCGTACTACAATGAGCAGTTCTTC. This codes for CSARESLAYYNEQFF.

This clonotype has more than one count but fewer than ten. The chain combines TRBV20-1 with TRBJ1-1; possible D gene TRBD1, 5 bases. The CDR3 runs 14 residues. CDR1 DFQATT and CDR2 SNEGSKA come from the germline V gene (reference sequence). The V gene lost 1 base and the J gene lost 1 base, with 10 bases spanning the gap. In DNA form, the CDR3 reads TGCAGTGCTAGAGCACCGGGGGGGAACACTGAAGCTTTCTTT. It translates to CSARAPGGNTEAFF.

The V gene is TRBV20-1, the J gene TRBJ2-1; TRBD1 is a possible D gene (5 bases). Germline V gene lookup returns CDR1 DFQATT and CDR2 SNEGSKA (reference sequence). V dropped 3 bases and J dropped 8 bases, with 11 bases sitting between them. The CDR3 consists of 12 residues. Here the CDR3 DNA reads TGCAGTGCTAGGATAAGGGGTTATGAGCAGTTCTTC. Its protein product is CSARIRGYEQFF.

The chain carries TRBV20-1 and TRBJ1-5; weak D call: TRBD1 (6 bases). Per germline, CDR1 DFQATT and CDR2 SNEGSKA (reference sequence). This CDR3 contains 17 residues. The V and J ends lost 5 bases and 1 base respectively, with 21 bases between them. The CDR3 spells CSAGRSGVQGSNQPQHF. The CDR3 DNA is TGCAGTGCTGGAAGATCGGGGGTCCAGGGGAGCAATCAGCCCCAGCATTTT.

This clonotype showed up just a few times. The V and J genes are TRBV20-1 and TRBJ2-7, with D possibly matching TRBD1 (6 bases). The V gene lost 4 bases and the J gene lost 3 bases, with 16 bases spanning the gap. This CDR3 has 14 residues. CDR1 and CDR2 from the germline V gene are DFQATT and SNEGSKA (reference sequence). CDR3 sequence: CSANRDNTFYEQYF. The CDR3 nucleotides read TGCAGTGCTAACCGGGACAATACCTTCTACGAGCAGTACTTC.

This clonotype was recorded a few times. The rearrangement uses TRBV7-9 and TRBJ1-5, with unresolved D. Germline V gene sequence: CDR1 SEHNR, CDR2 FQNEAQ (reference sequence). The CDR3 is 16 residues long. V lost 1 base and J lost 6, with 16 bases in between. The CDR3 loop is CASSLGAPLSGQPQHF. CDR3 nucleotides: TGTGCCAGCAGCTTAGGGGCCCCCCTTTCGGGTCAGCCCCAGCATTTT.

This clonotype was seen a handful of times. The genes are TRBV10-3 and TRBJ1-3; no definite D call. The germline gives CDR1 ENHRY, CDR2 SYGVKD. This CDR3 has 14 residues. Trimming pared 11 bases from V and 0 bases from J, leaving 14 bases between. CDR3 amino acids: CAVHSALSGNTIYF. The CDR3 region has the DNA TGTGCCGTCCATAGCGCCCTCTCTGGAAACACCATATATTTT.

This clonotype was counted a few times. The chain uses TRBV11-2 and TRBJ1-1, with unresolved D. The CDR3 is 12 amino acids. Germline V CDR1 and CDR2: SGHAT, FQNNGV. Trimming removed 5 bases from V and 6 bases from J, with 10 bases in between. The CDR3 here is CASSRGWAEAFF. CDR3 sequence (DNA): TGTGCCAGCAGCCGCGGGTGGGCTGAAGCTTTCTTT.

In its sample, this clonotype was seen a few times. This chain connects TRBV6-1 to TRBJ2-3; no reliable D call. Trimming took off 7 bases at V and 2 bases at J, with 13 bases between the two ends. CDR3 size: 14 residues. Looked up from germline, CDR1 is MNHNS and CDR2 is SASEGT. The CDR3 is CASNWGYYTDTQYF. The CDR3 nucleotides are TGTGCCAGCAATTGGGGATATTACACAGATACGCAGTATTTT.

This clonotype was observed a handful of times. The rearrangement joins TRBV27 to TRBJ1-1; a possible D gene is TRBD1 (6 bases). Germline values: CDR1 MNHEY, CDR2 SMNVEV (reference sequence). The CDR3 has 16 residues. The V end was cut by 6 bases, the J end by 1 base, with 18 bases between. CDR3 sequence (DNA): TGTGCCAGCAGGCCAGGGCAGGGGTACTCGAACACTGAAGCTTTCTTT. It codes for CASRPGQGYSNTEAFF.

The V and J genes are TRBV28 and TRBJ1-2, with D possibly matching TRBD1 (6 bases). Germline V lookup: CDR1 MDHEN, CDR2 SYDVKM. The CDR3 has 15 residues. Between the trimmed V and J ends, which lost 1 base and 2 bases, there was a span of 11 bases. The CDR3 coding sequence is TGTGCCAGCAGTTTATCCTACAGGGTCAACTATGGCTACACCTTC. Amino acids: CASSLSYRVNYGYTF.

This clonotype showed up many times. The rearrangement links TRBV7-9 to TRBJ1-1; tentative D call: TRBD1 (5 bases). Trimming shortened V by 1 base and J by 5 bases, and 5 bases separated the two germline ends. The CDR3 consists of 12 residues. Germline-derived CDR1 and CDR2 are SEHNR and FQNEAQ (reference sequence). In DNA form, the CDR3 reads TGTGCCAGCAGCTTAGGGACAACTGAAGCTTTCTTT. Its translation is CASSLGTTEAFF.

J is TRBJ2-3 and V is TRBV29-1; D may be TRBD2 (5 bases). This CDR3 is built from 12 residues. CDR1 and CDR2 from the germline V gene are SQVTM and ANQGSEA. Trimming removed 5 bases at V and 3 bases at J, with 9 bases between. CDR3 nucleotides: TGCAGCGTTCAGCGAGGGACAGATACGCAGTATTTT. This codes for CSVQRGTDTQYF.

The J gene is TRBJ2-7, the V gene TRBV12-3 or TRBV12-4, with a possible D match to TRBD2 (5 bases). V lost 3 bases and J 10 bases, leaving 16 bases between the germline ends. The CDR3 is 13 residues long. The CDR3 spells CASSLGDYKEQYF. Written as DNA, the CDR3 is TGTGCCAGCAGTTTGGGCGACTATAAAGAACAGTACTTC.

The V call is TRBV6-5, the J call TRBJ2-5; 9 nucleotides align to TRBD2. J gave up 5 bases and V 6 bases, and 10 bases lay outside the gene matches. CDR3 size: 15 residues. Germline CDR1 reads MNHEY; CDR2 reads SVGAGI. CDR3 coding DNA: TGTGCCAGCAGCTTAATAGCGGGAGTCCGGGAGACCCAGTACTTC. Translation: CASSLIAGVRETQYF.

This rearrangement joins TRBV12-3 or TRBV12-4 to TRBJ2-2; unclear D gene. There are 13 residues in the CDR3. V lost 7 bases to trimming and J lost 6 bases, with 12 bases between them. The CDR3 coding sequence is TGTGCCAGCACCCGCCGTGATTCCGGGGAGCTGTTTTTT. Residues: CASTRRDSGELFF.

This clonotype was seen a few times. The rearrangement uses TRBV4-1 and TRBJ1-6; perhaps TRBD1 as D (6 bases). V lost 4 bases and J 5 bases, leaving 18 bases between the germline ends. CDR3 size: 17 residues. CDR1 and CDR2 (germline): MGHRA, YSYEKL. The CDR3 region has the DNA TGCGCCAGCAGCCCCCAGACAGGAGCCTTTCATAATTCACCCCTCCACTTT. Its translation: CASSPQTGAFHNSPLHF.

The chain is built from TRBV20-1 and TRBJ2-1, with D uncertain. The CDR3 runs 14 residues. The V gene lost 3 bases and the J gene lost 0 bases, with 9 bases spanning the gap. Per germline, CDR1 DFQATT and CDR2 SNEGSKA (reference sequence). The CDR3 coding sequence is TGCAGTGCTAGGGGCCCACGCTCCTACAATGAGCAGTTCTTC. Its protein product is CSARGPRSYNEQFF.

The gene calls are TRBV7-9 and TRBJ2-3, with unresolved D. The CDR3 has 14 amino acids. The ends were cut back, 5 bases at V and 0 bases at J, with 9 bases in the middle. CDR1 and CDR2 from the germline V gene are SEHNR and FQNEAQ (reference sequence). The CDR3 coding sequence is TGTGCCAGCAGCCCGGACGGTAGCACAGATACGCAGTATTTT. Translated, it gives CASSPDGSTDTQYF.

This clonotype was seen a few times. V gene TRBV7-9 combines with J gene TRBJ2-3; 7 positions agree with TRBD2. Germline trimming cut 3 bases from V and 5 bases from J; bases unmatched to any gene: 5. Germline assignment: CDR1 SEHNR and CDR2 FQNEAQ (reference sequence). CDR3 length: 14 amino acids. The CDR3 protein is CASSFAGAGDTQYF. The CDR3 coding sequence is TGTGCCAGCAGCTTCGCGGGAGCCGGAGATACGCAGTATTTT.

V usage is TRBV15 and J usage is TRBJ1-2, with D possibly being TRBD1 (5 bases). CDR3 length: 17 residues. CDR1 LNHNV and CDR2 YYDKDF come from the germline V gene (reference sequence). Trimming stripped 4 bases from V and 1 base from J, with 19 bases between. CDR3 nucleotides: TGTGCCACCAGCAAGGGACGGGCCCTTCTTCTTAACTATGGCTACACCTTC. Its translation: CATSKGRALLLNYGYTF.

This clonotype was found a few times. This chain uses TRBV24-1 with TRBJ2-5; possible D gene TRBD2, 5 bases. There are 15 residues in the CDR3. Germline V gene sequence: CDR1 KGHDR, CDR2 SFDVKD. The ends were cut back, 5 bases at V and 3 bases at J, with 15 bases in the middle. CDR3 DNA: TGTGCCACCAGTGCTAAATACGACGGGGAAGAGACCCAGTACTTC. Its translation is CATSAKYDGEETQYF.

This clonotype has more than one count but fewer than ten. The chain couples TRBV6-6 to TRBJ2-6; the D gene is possibly TRBD1 (5 bases). CDR1 is MNHNY and CDR2 is SVGAGI in the germline V gene (reference sequence). CDR3 size: 19 residues. V lost 6 bases and J lost 2, with 23 bases in between. CDR3 loop: CASSPLVQGGVPGANVLTF. CDR3 in DNA: TGTGCCAGCAGCCCCCTTGTGCAGGGTGGGGTTCCTGGGGCCAACGTCCTGACTTTC.

This clonotype was detected a few times. The chain links TRBV29-1 to TRBJ2-1, with D uncertain. This CDR3 comprises 12 residues. Germline CDR1 SQVTM, CDR2 ANQGSEA. The ends were cut back, 7 bases at V and 6 bases at J, with 13 bases in the middle. CDR3 in amino acids: CSDSLPGNEQFF. In DNA, the CDR3 is TGCAGCGACTCCCTGCCGGGCAATGAGCAGTTCTTC.

The sample holds a few counts of this clonotype. The chain uses TRBV5-1 and TRBJ1-2; 8 nucleotides match TRBD1. The CDR3 consists of 12 residues. CDR1 is SGHRS and CDR2 is YFSETQ in the germline V gene. The chain's CDR3 is CATGGSGYGYTF. The CDR3 DNA reads as TGCGCTACAGGGGGATCGGGCTATGGCTACACCTTC.

This clonotype has more than one count but fewer than ten. V and J are TRBV4-3 and TRBJ1-2, with no clear D. The CDR3 has 14 residues. V was shortened by 2 bases and J by 3 bases, with 10 bases between the two germline ends. CDR1 and CDR2 (germline): LGHNA, YSLEER. CDR3 nucleotide sequence: TGCGCCAGCAGCCAATCCGCCATGGACTATGGCTACACCTTC. It encodes CASSQSAMDYGYTF.